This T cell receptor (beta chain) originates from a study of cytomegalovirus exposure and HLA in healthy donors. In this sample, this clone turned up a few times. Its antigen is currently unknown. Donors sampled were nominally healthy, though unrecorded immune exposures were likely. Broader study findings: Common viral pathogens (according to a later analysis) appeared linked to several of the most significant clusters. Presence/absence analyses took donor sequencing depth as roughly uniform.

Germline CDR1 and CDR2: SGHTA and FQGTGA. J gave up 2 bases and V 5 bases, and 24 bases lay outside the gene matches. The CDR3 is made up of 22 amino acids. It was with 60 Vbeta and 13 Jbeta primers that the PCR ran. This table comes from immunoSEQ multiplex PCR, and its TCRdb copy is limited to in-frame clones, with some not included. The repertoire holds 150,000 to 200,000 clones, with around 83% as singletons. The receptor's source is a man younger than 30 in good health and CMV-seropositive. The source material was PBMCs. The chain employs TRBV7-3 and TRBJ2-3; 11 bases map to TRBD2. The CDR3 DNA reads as TGTGCCAGCAGCCCACACGAAGACCCTAGCGGGGGGCAACTTTGCCCCACAGATACGCAGTATTTT. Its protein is CASSPHEDPSGGQLCPTDTQYF.